A single sample gave rise to the 25 T cell receptor beta chains below, sequenced in a study of cytomegalovirus exposure and HLA in healthy donors. PCR primers comprised 60 Vbeta and 13 Jbeta primers. The data were produced by immunoSEQ multiplex PCR, yet TCRdb's version contains in-frame clones alone and is incomplete. The sample carries under 200,000 clones, roughly 79% recorded once. Sample: PBMCs. These TCRs come from a man aged 25-40 years in good health and CMV-seronegative.

The V gene is TRBV15, the J gene TRBJ2-7, with 11 bases fitting TRBD2. This CDR3 region has 15 residues. The V segment lost 3 bases and the J segment 7 bases; nucleotides outside the gene matches: 8. In germline, CDR1 is LNHNV, CDR2 YYDKDF (reference sequence). The CDR3 spells CATSSGTSGNREQYF. CDR3 nucleotides: TGTGCCACCAGCAGCGGGACTAGCGGAAATAGGGAGCAGTACTTC.

The chain joins TRBV7-3 to TRBJ2-2; D is unclear. The germline gives CDR1 SGHTA, CDR2 FQGTGA. The ends were cut back, 5 bases at V and 1 base at J, with 8 bases in the middle. The CDR3 is 14 amino acids. The CDR3 is CASSPSGNTGELFF. CDR3 in DNA: TGTGCCAGCAGCCCTAGTGGGAACACCGGGGAGCTGTTTTTT.

V gene TRBV19 combines with J gene TRBJ2-3; 8 bases are a match to TRBD1. The CDR3 length is 15 residues. CDR1 is LNHDA and CDR2 is SQIVND in the germline V gene (reference sequence). J was trimmed by 2 bases and V by 3 bases; bases with no gene match: 4. CDR3 in amino acids: CASSIQDRVTDTQYF. CDR3 coding DNA: TGTGCCAGTAGTATTCAGGACAGGGTCACAGATACGCAGTATTTT.

The CDR3 coding sequence is TGTGCCAGCAGGCGACTAGCGGGAGGGGGCGCAGATACGCAGTATTTT. It yields the protein CASRRLAGGGADTQYF. The genes are TRBV27 and TRBJ2-3; 14 positions agree with TRBD2. This CDR3 region has 16 residues. V lost 6 bases, J lost 4 bases, and 6 bases stayed unmatched. Germline V lookup: CDR1 MNHEY, CDR2 SMNVEV (reference sequence).

A single count supports this clone. The chain couples TRBV7-9 to TRBJ2-2; the D is unclear. The germline V gene has CDR1 SEHNR and CDR2 FQNEAQ (reference sequence). Trimming left V 4 bases short and J 1 base short, with 10 bases between. The CDR3 runs 15 residues. The CDR3 DNA reads as TGTGCCAGCAGCTCACCACCGGGGAACACCGGGGAGCTGTTTTTT. This sequence encodes CASSSPPGNTGELFF.

The chain uses TRBV19 and TRBJ2-2; 9 bases fit TRBD2. Trimming removed 4 bases from V and 1 base from J; junction bases left unmatched: 4. Germline CDR1 reads LNHDA; CDR2 reads SQIVND (reference sequence). CDR3 length: 16 amino acids. In DNA, the CDR3 is TGTGCCAGTAGTAGCGGGAGGGATAAGAACACCGGGGAGCTGTTTTTT. Encoded protein: CASSSGRDKNTGELFF.

The chain uses TRBV7-9 and TRBJ2-1, with TRBD1 identical over 7 bases. This CDR3 contains 10 residues. V gave up 5 bases and J gave up 15 bases; unmatched junction bases: 4. Germline CDR1 is SEHNR and CDR2 is FQNEAQ (reference sequence). DNA of the CDR3: TGTGCCAGCAGCCGACAGGGCGCGTTCTTC. It translates to CASSRQGAFF. The entire variable domain, with the rest obtained from reference TRBV7-9 and TRBJ2-1, is as follows: DTGVSQNPRHKITKRGQNVTFRCDPISEHNRLYWYRQTLGQGPEFLTYFQNEAQLEKSRLLSDRFSAERPKGSFSTLEIQRTEQGDSAMYLCASSRQGAFFGPGTRLTVL.

This clone was found a few times. V and J are TRBV2 and TRBJ2-1, with 9 bases lining up with TRBD2. Germline V CDR1 and CDR2: SNHLY, FYNNEI. This CDR3 is built from 17 residues. J lost 8 bases, V lost 4 bases, and 15 bases had no gene match. CDR3: CASSGSLGGRVRDEQFF. Written as DNA, the CDR3 is TGTGCCAGCAGTGGATCGTTGGGCGGGAGGGTTCGCGATGAGCAGTTCTTC.

The chain carries TRBV28 and TRBJ2-5, with TRBD1 matching 8 bases. The CDR3 runs 16 residues. The V segment lost 6 bases and the J segment 5 bases; nucleotides outside the gene matches: 14. Germline-derived CDR1 and CDR2 are MDHEN and SYDVKM. The CDR3 sequence is CASSTVQGALGETQYF. The CDR3 DNA follows: TGTGCCAGCAGCACTGTGCAGGGGGCGCTAGGGGAGACCCAGTACTTC.

V and J are TRBV25-1 and TRBJ2-7; possibly TRBD1 for D (6 bases). This CDR3 has 13 amino acids. The germline V gene encodes CDR1 MGHDK and CDR2 SYGVNS. Trimming removed 8 bases from V and 3 bases from J, with 14 bases in between. The CDR3 sequence: CASRGQNNYEQYF. The CDR3 DNA is TGTGCCAGCCGAGGACAGAACAACTACGAGCAGTACTTC.

J is TRBJ1-3 and V is TRBV10-2; the D gene is possibly TRBD1 (6 bases). Germline V gene lookup returns CDR1 WSHSY and CDR2 SAAADI. V was shortened by 2 bases and J by 5 bases, with 13 bases between the two germline ends. The CDR3 consists of 15 residues. CDR3: CASSEPGEKRNTIYF. CDR3 coding DNA: TGCGCCAGCAGTGAGCCAGGGGAAAAAAGAAACACCATATATTTT.

The chain carries TRBV6-1 and TRBJ2-1, with a weak D call TRBD1 (6 bases). The CDR3 sequence is 14 residues long. Trimming shortened V by 5 bases and J by 6 bases, and 14 bases separated the two germline ends. CDR1 MNHNS and CDR2 SASEGT come from the germline V gene. CDR3 sequence: CASSQRQEANEQFF. The CDR3 DNA follows: TGTGCCAGCAGTCAAAGACAGGAGGCCAATGAGCAGTTCTTC.

The gene calls are TRBV11-2 and TRBJ1-2; maybe TRBD1 (5 bases). This CDR3 is built from 15 residues. Trimming took 3 bases from V and 2 from J, leaving 13 bases between them. Germline V CDR1 and CDR2: SGHAT, FQNNGV. In DNA, the CDR3 is TGTGCCAGCAGCTTCAGGGTGTTGGACAACTATGGCTACACCTTC. This sequence encodes CASSFRVLDNYGYTF.

The V gene is TRBV29-1, the J gene TRBJ1-2, with D perhaps TRBD1 (5 bases). Germline V gene lookup returns CDR1 SQVTM and CDR2 ANQGSEA. The length of the CDR3 is 13 residues. The V and J ends lost 3 bases and 6 bases respectively, with 14 bases between them. The CDR3 DNA reads as TGCAGCGTTGACAGGGAACGCTTCAATGGCTACACCTTC. Amino acid sequence: CSVDRERFNGYTF.

This clone was found once. V usage is TRBV14 and J usage is TRBJ2-5; 7 nucleotides agree with TRBD2. The CDR3 loop spans 13 amino acids. V lost 0 bases to trimming and J lost 7 bases; unmatched junction nucleotides: 2. The germline V gene has CDR1 SGHDN and CDR2 FVKESK. CDR3 in amino acids: CASSQEIAGTQYF. The CDR3 DNA follows: TGTGCCAGCAGCCAAGAAATAGCGGGGACCCAGTACTTC. The full variable domain, its missing parts supplied by reference TRBV14 and TRBJ2-5, is EAGVTQFPSHSVIEKGQTVTLRCDPISGHDNLYWYRRVMGKEIKFLLHFVKESKQDESGMPNNRFLAERTGGTYSTLKVQPAELEDSGVYFCASSQEIAGTQYFGPGTRLLVL.

The V call is TRBV4-1, the J call TRBJ2-2, with 7 bases fitting TRBD2. This CDR3 has 16 amino acids. Germline V gives CDR1 MGHRA, CDR2 YSYEKL. V was pared by 6 bases and J by 4 bases, with 11 bases of the junction left unmatched. The CDR3 DNA is TGCGCCAGCAGTGTTTCCAGCGGGAAGATCACCGGGGAGCTGTTTTTT. Translated, it gives CASSVSSGKITGELFF.

As to this clone: The sample carries other DNA sequences with the same CDR3. This chain uses TRBV29-1 with TRBJ2-7; 10 bases map to TRBD1. The CDR3 loop spans 14 amino acids. After removal of 6 bases from V and 1 base from J, the junction contained 6 bases not matched to a gene. Germline V CDR1 and CDR2: SQVTM, ANQGSEA. CDR3 sequence reads: CSVGPGQGSYEQYF. The CDR3, as DNA: TGCAGCGTGGGACCGGGACAGGGGTCCTACGAGCAGTACTTC.

This clone was seen only a few times. The chain combines TRBV5-1 with TRBJ2-7; D is possibly TRBD1 (5 bases). V lost 6 bases, J lost 2 bases, and 9 bases lay in between. CDR3 length: 12 residues. The germline CDR1 and CDR2 sequences are SGHRS and YFSETQ. For the CDR3, the DNA is TGCGCCAGCACTGGGGCAGCCTACGAGCAGTACTTC. Residues: CASTGAAYEQYF.

A single count supports this clone. The J gene is TRBJ2-2, the V gene TRBV10-2, with TRBD2 matching 13 bases. This CDR3 is built from 19 residues. J lost 5 bases, V lost 5 bases, and 14 bases had no gene match. Per germline, CDR1 WSHSY and CDR2 SAAADI. In DNA form, the CDR3 reads TGCGCCAGCAGTCCCCTTGTTGGTGGACTAGCGGGAGTTACCGGGGAGCTGTTTTTT. Translating it yields CASSPLVGGLAGVTGELFF.

As regards this clone: The sample has other DNA sequences that encode this CDR3 too. The chain joins TRBV28 to TRBJ2-5, with a possible D match to TRBD2 (6 bases). This CDR3 is 13 amino acids long. Trimming shortened V by 4 bases and J by 4 bases, and 10 bases separated the two germline ends. Per the germline V gene, CDR1 is MDHEN and CDR2 is SYDVKM. Written as DNA, the CDR3 is TGTGCCAGCAGTTCATCGCGGGGAGAGACCCAGTACTTC. It specifies CASSSSRGETQYF. Full variable domain (remainder filled in from reference TRBV28 and TRBJ2-5): DVKVTQSSRYLVKRTGEKVFLECVQDMDHENMFWYRQDPGLGLRLIYFSYDVKMKEKGDIPEGYSVSREKKERFSLILESASTNQTSMYLCASSSSRGETQYFGPGTRLLVL.

The rearrangement joins TRBV25-1 to TRBJ2-7; D perhaps matches TRBD1 (5 bases). With 3 bases removed from V and 7 bases from J, the gap between germline ends came to 13 bases. The CDR3 runs to 13 residues. Germline CDR1 MGHDK, CDR2 SYGVNS. The CDR3 DNA is TGTGCCAGCAGTGATCCAGGGAATCGGGAGCAGTACTTC. It yields the protein CASSDPGNREQYF.

This sequence joins TRBV5-5 and TRBJ2-3; a possible D gene is TRBD2 (6 bases). Germline V gives CDR1 SGHKS, CDR2 YYEKEE (reference sequence). Between the trimmed V and J ends, which lost 4 bases and 2 bases, there was a span of 20 bases. CDR3 length: 17 residues. This CDR3 reads CASSPDRGWGTTDTQYF. The CDR3 bases are TGTGCCAGCAGCCCCGACCGGGGGTGGGGCACCACAGATACGCAGTATTTT.

The chain employs TRBV4-1 and TRBJ2-1; TRBD2 is a possible D gene (6 bases). Trimming took 1 base from V and 8 from J, leaving 12 bases between them. Germline CDR1 is MGHRA and CDR2 is YSYEKL. The CDR3 totals 14 residues. The CDR3 protein is CASSQVGSEDEQFF. The CDR3 bases are TGCGCCAGCAGCCAAGTCGGGAGTGAGGATGAGCAGTTCTTC.

The chain recombines TRBV10-1 with TRBJ2-7, with 9 bases that match TRBD2. This CDR3 has 16 residues. J lost 2 bases, V lost 2 bases, and 7 bases had no gene match. CDR1 WNHNN and CDR2 SYGVQD come from the germline V gene (reference sequence). CDR3 in DNA: TGCGCCAGCAGTGAGAGATCTAGCGGGACCCCCTACGAGCAGTACTTC. This codes for CASSERSSGTPYEQYF.

The chain links TRBV7-2 to TRBJ2-7, with D unresolved. The V end lost 3 bases, the J end lost 2 bases, and 11 bases lay between the germline ends. Germline loops: CDR1 SGHTA, CDR2 FQGNSA. The CDR3 runs 14 residues. CDR3 DNA: TGTGCCAGCAGCTTTCCAGCGAACGCCTACGAGCAGTACTTC. This codes for CASSFPANAYEQYF.